One and the same sample provided the 15 T cell receptor beta chains below, sequenced in a study of T-cell reconstitution after alpha-beta-depleted transplantation in children. Unique molecular identifiers were incorporated when the TCRbeta library was constructed. TCRdb re-derived calls from the PCR reads in MiXCR, one entry per CDR3 protein. The sample yields 200,000 or so distinct CDR3 sequences, 6.3% seen once. Sequences were derived from PBMCs, sampled before TCRalphabeta/CD19-depleted stem cell transplant. The receptors were sampled from a girl in the first two years of life with combined immunodeficiency, due to receive a stem cell transplant.

This clonotype has just a few counts. V usage is TRBV20-1 and J usage is TRBJ2-5; 13 positions agree with TRBD2. The junction had 6 bases not matched to a gene; V was cut back by 5 bases and J by 3 bases. The CDR3 covers 15 residues. Germline-derived CDR1 and CDR2 are DFQATT and SNEGSKA (reference sequence). The CDR3 DNA reads TGCAGTGCTCCGCGACTAGCGGGGGGAGAAGAGACCCAGTACTTC. It translates to CSAPRLAGGEETQYF.

This clonotype was observed many times. V usage is TRBV28 and J usage is TRBJ2-3; possible D gene TRBD2, 5 bases. This CDR3 is 12 amino acids long. The germline V gene has CDR1 MDHEN and CDR2 SYDVKM. V lost 5 bases, J lost 6 bases, and 9 bases lay in between. This CDR3 is CASSLIADTQYF. The CDR3 bases are TGTGCCAGCAGTCTCATAGCGGATACGCAGTATTTT. Filled out from reference TRBV28 and TRBJ2-3, the complete variable domain reads DVKVTQSSRYLVKRTGEKVFLECVQDMDHENMFWYRQDPGLGLRLIYFSYDVKMKEKGDIPEGYSVSREKKERFSLILESASTNQTSMYLCASSLIADTQYFGPGTRLTVL.

This clonotype has ten or more counts. The chain couples TRBV6-4 to TRBJ1-1, with D maybe TRBD1 (6 bases). Per the germline V gene, CDR1 is MRHNA and CDR2 is SNTAGT. Between the trimmed V and J ends, which lost 3 bases and 0 bases, there was a span of 14 bases. The CDR3 length is 16 residues. The chain's CDR3 is CASSEAGERVNTEAFF. The CDR3 DNA sequence: TGTGCCAGCAGTGAGGCAGGGGAGAGAGTGAACACTGAAGCTTTCTTT.

The sample holds many counts of this clonotype. The chain combines TRBV13 with TRBJ2-7, with 9 nucleotides matching TRBD1. The germline V gene encodes CDR1 PRHDT and CDR2 FYEKMQ (reference sequence). V lost 6 bases to trimming and J lost 3 bases; unmatched junction nucleotides: 3. CDR3 length: 13 amino acids. The CDR3 DNA reads TGTGCCAGCAGGCCGACAGGGGGCTACGAGCAGTACTTC. It encodes CASRPTGGYEQYF.

There are many counts of this clonotype. The genes are TRBV10-3 and TRBJ2-7; a possible D gene is TRBD1 (6 bases). The V end lost 3 bases, the J end lost 3 bases, and 6 bases lay between the germline ends. Germline-derived CDR1 and CDR2 are ENHRY and SYGVKD. CDR3 size: 12 residues. The CDR3 is CAISEGGYEQYF. Here the CDR3 DNA reads TGTGCCATCAGTGAAGGGGGCTACGAGCAGTACTTC.

This clonotype has ten or more counts. This chain links TRBV30 with TRBJ2-7; no clear D gene. Trimming stripped 0 bases from V and 5 bases from J, with 11 bases between. The CDR3 covers 13 residues. Germline loops: CDR1 GTSNPN, CDR2 SVGIG (reference sequence). In DNA, the CDR3 is TGTGCCTGGAGTGTAATAAGACGCCACGAGCAGTACTTC. As protein: CAWSVIRRHEQYF.

This clonotype was seen once. V is TRBV7-9 and J is TRBJ2-7, with D possibly called TRBD1 or TRBD2 (5 bases each). This CDR3 has 14 amino acids. V lost 10 bases and J 4 bases, leaving 20 bases between the germline ends. Germline CDR1 is SEHNR and CDR2 is FQNEAQ (reference sequence). The CDR3 region has the DNA TGTGCCAACAGGCCCTGGGGAGTCGGGTACGAGCAGTACTTC. It codes for CANRPWGVGYEQYF.

This clonotype was found many times. The chain is built from TRBV7-9 and TRBJ2-2; no clear D. In germline, CDR1 is SEHNR, CDR2 FQNEAQ (reference sequence). V was shortened by 11 bases and J by 6 bases, with 10 bases between the two germline ends. The CDR3 is 11 residues long. The CDR3 DNA reads as TGTGCCTCCACCGAGGCCGGGGAGCTGTTTTTT. Its protein is CASTEAGELFF. Combining the CDR3 with reference TRBV7-9 and TRBJ2-2 gives the whole variable domain DTGVSQNPRHKITKRGQNVTFRCDPISEHNRLYWYRQTLGQGPEFLTYFQNEAQLEKSRLLSDRFSAERPKGSFSTLEIQRTEQGDSAMYLCASTEAGELFFGEGSRLTVL.

On this clonotype: This may stem from a read error, because a much larger clone lies one nucleotide away. V is TRBV4-3 and J is TRBJ2-7; 8 nucleotides align to TRBD1. This CDR3 is built from 16 residues. Germline CDR1 reads LGHNA; CDR2 reads YSLEER. For the CDR3, the DNA is TGCCCCAGCAGCCAAGGAACCGGGACAGGTTTCTACGAGCAGTACTTC. Its translation is CPSSQGTGTGFYEQYF.

This clonotype has a count of ten or more. This chain connects TRBV20-1 to TRBJ2-1; D remains ambiguous. V lost 2 bases, J lost 5 bases, and 10 bases lay in between. CDR1 is DFQATT, CDR2 SNEGSKA, per germline (reference sequence). The CDR3 loop spans 13 amino acids. CDR3 in DNA: TGCAGTGCTAGATCCGTTAACGACAATGAGCAGTTCTTC. As protein: CSARSVNDNEQFF.

This clonotype was seen at least ten times. One junction end disagrees with the germline gene, perhaps due to a read error. V is TRBV12-3 or TRBV12-4 and J is TRBJ1-2; possible D gene TRBD1, 6 bases. CDR3 length: 14 residues. CDR3 residues: CASSFGAFRGKSSF. The CDR3 DNA sequence: TGTGCCAGCAGTTTCGGGGCGTTCAGGGGCAAAAGCTCCTTC.

This clonotype has a count of ten or more. The V gene is TRBV20-1, the J gene TRBJ2-7; D remains unclear. Germline CDR1 reads DFQATT; CDR2 reads SNEGSKA (reference sequence). The germline V and J ends were trimmed by 0 bases and 3 bases, with 3 bases remaining between them. The CDR3 has 11 residues. CDR3 residues: CSARDFYEQYF. CDR3 coding DNA: TGCAGTGCTAGAGATTTCTACGAGCAGTACTTC.

This clonotype was detected many times. V is TRBV29-1 and J is TRBJ2-7; the match to TRBD1 covers 7 bases. The CDR3 spans 13 residues. Trimming at V came to 1 base and at J to 2 bases, leaving 2 bases not matched to a gene. CDR1 and CDR2 (germline): SQVTM, ANQGSEA. The CDR3 region is CSVEGDSAYEQYF. CDR3 nucleotide sequence: TGCAGCGTTGAAGGGGACAGCGCCTACGAGCAGTACTTC.

The gene calls are TRBV11-2 and TRBJ1-1; D is ambiguous. The ends were cut back, 5 bases at V and 4 bases at J, with 14 bases in the middle. The germline V gene has CDR1 SGHAT and CDR2 FQNNGV. This CDR3 contains 14 residues. The CDR3 sequence: CASSVTVDFTEAFF. The DNA of the CDR3 is TGTGCCAGCAGCGTAACAGTCGACTTCACTGAAGCTTTCTTT.

On this clonotype itself: A much more abundant neighbour one base away suggests this may be a read error. This chain links TRBV24-1 with TRBJ2-1; 7 nucleotides align to TRBD2. This CDR3 region has 17 residues. Germline V lookup: CDR1 KGHDR, CDR2 SFDVKD. The CDR3 reads CAISDRKRGSSYNEQFF. In nucleotides, the CDR3 is TGTGCCATCAGTGATCGCAAGCGGGGCAGCTCCTACAATGAGCAGTTCTTC.